This TCR beta chain was profiled in a study of blood T cell repertoires in COVID-19 (dated by TCRdb to about 2020). A note on the overall study: Samples covering the acute and convalescent phases of COVID-19 were provided by collaborators in the United States, Italy and Spain. The samples were drawn from the first 160 participants of the ongoing ImmuneRACE study and from 1,254 subjects provided by 6 global collaborators. The dataset comprised deeply sampled blood TCRbeta repertoires from subjects exposed to, actively infected with, or recovered from COVID-19. The repertoires were made available in a free public database intended to serve as a resource for research on the immune response to SARS-CoV-2. Sample metadata almost always included a de-identified subject ID, COVID-19 status, age in years and sex. The prospective study material was composed of cDNA or gDNA derived from T cells, B-cell-depleted T cells, or PBMCs. Where available, HLA class I and class II types were obtained from metadata supplied by the sample provider rather than from assay-based typing.

Regarding this clone: This clone's antigen is unknown. A junction boundary mismatches the germline segment, possibly from a read error.

The collaborating institutions used their own protocols to collect whole blood in K2EDTA tubes. For TCRbeta analysis, collaborators shipped samples in one of three forms: frozen whole blood, isolated PBMCs, or DNA extracted from either of those sample types. Overall study results and their limits: The amount of clinical and demographic metadata varied by source and participant and was provided uncurated.

CDR1 MGHRA and CDR2 YSYEKL were looked up in the germline V gene. Spanning cysteine to phenylalanine, the CDR3 consists of 18 amino acids. The only DNA kept is the CDR3, 54 bases in frame from the first base. The immunoSEQ Assay, a bias-controlled multiplex PCR, was used to amplify TCRbeta CDR3 regions from genomic DNA. In the authors' own workflow: Nucleated cell counts per sample were estimated from amplification of reference gene primers within the assay. Sequence reads were collapsed and filtered to measure the absolute abundance of every unique TCRbeta CDR3 rearrangement. Productive Simpson clonality was computed per sample as the square root of Simpson's diversity index over productive rearrangements. The clones in this table, taken by TCRdb from immuneACCESS, are in-frame only. Not every clone is retained; where verified, under half of the shortfall comes from an unresolved V gene, and the cause of the rest is unknown. V, J and clone size are those of that table, while D and trimming were read from the DNA. The sample table holds approximately 160,000 clones, of which over 80% were seen once. Roughly 9.5% of the sample is taken by the ten largest.

The sequenced material came from peripheral blood. This chain is built from TRBV4-1 and TRBJ2-7; 8 central bases correspond to TRBD1. The receptor was isolated from a woman older than 75 with active or convalescent COVID-19. The nucleotides read TGCGCCAGCAGCGAAGATGGTAGGGCAGGGGGCGTCTCCTACGAGCAGTACTTC. Its protein product is CASSEDGRAGGVSYEQYF.